This entry concerns a single T cell receptor beta chain. Its antigen is not identified. The same CDR3 can be traced to other DNA sequences in this sample. This sample was included in a study of shared clonotypes between healthy human individuals. Broader study findings: Sampling covered blood only; tissue repertoires likely differ.

TCRdb's table, derived via immunoSEQ multiplex PCR, lists solely in-frame clones and lacks some. The sample comprises some 2.4 million clones, over 85% of which are singletons, and 0.36% rests with the top ten. CDR1 is MNHEY, CDR2 SVGAGI, per germline. The V gene end was trimmed by 6 bases and the J gene end by 4 bases; junction bases not matched to a gene: 6. The CDR3 spans 14 residues. The sample taken for sequencing was naive CD4+ T cells from PBMCs. Noted subset: CD45RA+ positively selected. The chain uses TRBV6-5 and TRBJ1-2; 9 bases are a match to TRBD1. This TCR derives from a man younger than 30 in good health. Some clones in this sample may be carry-over from other donors' samples. CDR3 coding DNA: TGTGCCAGCAGCCCGGGACAGGGAGGCTATGGCTACACCTTC. Amino acids: CASSPGQGGYGYTF.